The present entry profiles one T cell receptor (beta chain) with its context. Other DNA sequences of this sample code for an identical CDR3. Naivety among CD8 cells was defined by CD45RO negativity and positive CCR7 selection, thereby excluding terminally differentiated effector memory CD45RA+ cells. The data belong to a study of shared clonotypes between healthy human individuals. Study context: A few men and a couple of women, aged 18 to 49, were donors.

The assay was immunoSEQ multiplex PCR, and TCRdb's table has in-frame clones only and misses some. The profile covers about 580,000 clones, with 95% to 98% appearing a single time and roughly 0.29% taken by the ten largest. With 5 bases removed from V and 0 bases from J, the gap between germline ends came to 5 bases. This CDR3 spans 12 amino acids. Germline CDR1 reads SEHNR; CDR2 reads FQNEAQ (reference sequence). This receptor was obtained from a man aged 30-40 years in good health. The sequencing sample was made of naive CD8+ T cells sorted from blood. The V gene is TRBV7-9, the J gene TRBJ2-7, with no clear D. CDR3 nucleotides: TGTGCCAGCAGCACAACCTCCTACGAGCAGTACTTC. Translation: CASSTTSYEQYF.